The 31 T cell receptor beta chains below come from one sample, sequenced in a study of cytomegalovirus exposure and HLA in healthy donors listed by TCRdb under 2017. To prepare the library, the immunoSEQ multiplex PCR assay was applied. A mixture of 60 forward primers for TCR Vbeta segments and 13 reverse primers for TCR Jbeta segments was used in the multiplex PCR. TCRdb stores this immuneACCESS table with in-frame sequences only. Part of the clones is absent; in the studies checked, under half of the shortfall reflects unresolved V genes, and no reason is known for the rest. The sample data list approximately 140,000 clones, and around four fifths of these were observed just once. The ten largest clones represent about 1% of the sample. The sequenced sample consisted of PBMCs. These receptors were collected from a boy aged 5-17 years in good health and CMV-seronegative.

V gene TRBV29-1 combines with J gene TRBJ1-3; no firm D call. The ends were cut back, 8 bases at V and 8 bases at J, with 16 bases in the middle. The germline gives CDR1 SQVTM, CDR2 ANQGSEA. CDR3 length: 12 residues. The DNA for the CDR3 is TGCAGCATGAGGGAAGCTGGCGACACCATATATTTT. Protein product: CSMREAGDTIYF.

The CDR3 loop reads CASSQSPEGPYEQYF. Here the CDR3 DNA reads TGTGCCAGCAGCCAAAGTCCGGAGGGCCCCTACGAGCAGTACTTC. The chain recombines TRBV4-2 with TRBJ2-7; weak D call: TRBD2 (6 bases). Germline values: CDR1 LGHNA, CDR2 YNFKEQ. Between the trimmed V and J ends, which lost 2 bases and 2 bases, there was a span of 13 bases. The CDR3 spans 15 residues.

The chain has TRBV5-1 and TRBJ2-1, with a weak D call TRBD1 (6 bases). V gave up 0 bases and J gave up 15 bases, with 16 bases separating them. This CDR3 is 13 amino acids long. Germline V gives CDR1 SGHRS, CDR2 YFSETQ. The CDR3 reads CASSLELGASWFF. As DNA, the CDR3 is TGCGCCAGCAGCTTGGAGTTGGGGGCCAGTTGGTTCTTC.

The chain employs TRBV5-4 and TRBJ2-2; 11 positions agree with TRBD2. V shed 2 bases and J 5 bases; nucleotides not matched to a gene: 2. Germline V CDR1 and CDR2: SGHNT, YYREEE (reference sequence). The length of the CDR3 is 15 residues. The CDR3 reads CASSLRLAGTGELFF. The CDR3 region has the DNA TGTGCCAGCAGCTTACGACTAGCGGGAACCGGGGAGCTGTTTTTT. Drawing the rest from reference TRBV5-4 and TRBJ2-2, the complete variable domain is ETGVTQSPTHLIKTRGQQVTLRCSSQSGHNTVSWYQQALGQGPQFIFQYYREEENGRGNFPPRFSGLQFPNYSSELNVNALELDDSALYLCASSLRLAGTGELFFGEGSRLTVL.

This rearrangement joins TRBV27 to TRBJ1-2, with TRBD1 matching over 7 bases. This CDR3 is 16 amino acids long. V gave up 2 bases and J gave up 6 bases; unmatched junction bases: 12. In germline, CDR1 is MNHEY, CDR2 SMNVEV (reference sequence). This CDR3 reads CASSLVGSGQLNGYTF. In DNA form, the CDR3 reads TGTGCCAGCAGTTTAGTGGGTTCGGGACAGTTGAATGGCTACACCTTC.

This chain connects TRBV10-3 to TRBJ1-2, with 7 positions matching TRBD1. The CDR3 is 15 amino acids. Germline CDR1 reads ENHRY; CDR2 reads SYGVKD. The V gene end was trimmed by 2 bases and the J gene end by 2 bases; junction bases not matched to a gene: 5. DNA for the CDR3: TGTGCCATCAGTGAGGGTCGAGGGGGCAACTATGGCTACACCTTC. Translated, it gives CAISEGRGGNYGYTF.

The J gene is TRBJ1-5, the V gene TRBV28; 9 bases fit TRBD1. With 6 bases clipped from V and 5 bases from J, the junction kept 8 bases outside the gene matches. This CDR3 is built from 15 residues. Germline CDR1 and CDR2: MDHEN and SYDVKM. This CDR3 reads CASSGAGQGHQPQHF. CDR3 nucleotide sequence: TGTGCCAGCAGCGGGGCGGGACAGGGACATCAGCCCCAGCATTTT.

This clone has only one observation. The CDR3 spells CASSLAGLTDTQYF. The CDR3 nucleotides read TGTGCCAGCAGCTTAGCTGGCCTCACAGATACGCAGTATTTT. The chain uses TRBV7-6 and TRBJ2-3; D not resolved. Per germline, CDR1 SGHVS and CDR2 FNYEAQ. The CDR3 extends over 14 amino acids. V lost 0 bases and J 2 bases, leaving 6 bases between the germline ends.

The chain uses TRBV2 and TRBJ2-6, with 7 bases identical to TRBD1. The germline CDR1 and CDR2 sequences are SNHLY and FYNNEI. J lost 0 bases, V lost 8 bases, and 13 bases had no gene match. This CDR3 is 18 amino acids long. CDR3 DNA: TGTGCCAGCCGGGGAGTGGGGACAGAGAACTCTGGGGCCAACGTCCTGACTTTC. This codes for CASRGVGTENSGANVLTF. Variable domain in full (rest from reference TRBV2 and TRBJ2-6): EPEVTQTPSHQVTQMGQEVILRCVPISNHLYFYWYRQILGQKVEFLVSFYNNEISEKSEIFDDQFSVERPDGSNFTLKIRSTKLEDSAMYFCASRGVGTENSGANVLTFGAGSRLTVL.

This clone was seen only a few times. The CDR3 coding sequence is TGTGCCAGCAGAACTCCCCAGGTGTCCTACGAGCAGTACTTC. Translated: CASRTPQVSYEQYF. The rearrangement links TRBV6-1 to TRBJ2-7; D is unclear. The V and J ends lost 6 bases and 1 base respectively, with 13 bases between them. Germline loops: CDR1 MNHNS, CDR2 SASEGT. CDR3 length: 14 residues.

The chain combines TRBV6-5 with TRBJ2-1; 9 nucleotides line up with TRBD1. Germline loops: CDR1 MNHEY, CDR2 SVGAGI. The CDR3 sequence is 15 residues long. V lost 0 bases, J lost 8 bases, and 5 bases stayed unmatched. CDR3: CASSYSGDRVYEQFF. CDR3 DNA: TGTGCCAGCAGTTACTCAGGGGACAGGGTCTATGAGCAGTTCTTC.

CDR3 loop: CASSQDGGLAGRDEQFF. The CDR3 nucleotides read TGTGCCAGCAGCCAAGATGGGGGGCTAGCGGGTAGGGATGAGCAGTTCTTC. This chain connects TRBV4-2 to TRBJ2-1; 8 bases align to TRBD2. Per the germline V gene, CDR1 is LGHNA and CDR2 is YNFKEQ. The CDR3 is made up of 17 amino acids. Trimming removed 0 bases from V and 8 bases from J; junction bases left unmatched: 12.

This clone was counted between two and nine times. J is TRBJ2-3 and V is TRBV5-1; 7 nucleotides agree with TRBD1. The germline V gene encodes CDR1 SGHRS and CDR2 YFSETQ. The trim removed 4 bases at V and 4 bases at J, leaving 6 bases unmatched. The length of the CDR3 is 14 residues. The CDR3 DNA reads as TGCGCCAGCAGCCAAGACAGGGTTCCAGATACGCAGTATTTT. Its translation: CASSQDRVPDTQYF.

The chain employs TRBV27 and TRBJ2-1; a possible D gene is TRBD2 (6 bases). V dropped 2 bases and J dropped 2 bases, with 10 bases sitting between them. The CDR3 is 15 amino acids. Per the germline V gene, CDR1 is MNHEY and CDR2 is SMNVEV (reference sequence). The CDR3 here is CASSLDGSTYNEQFF. The CDR3 nucleotides are TGTGCCAGCAGTTTAGACGGGAGCACCTACAATGAGCAGTTCTTC.

The chain links TRBV4-3 to TRBJ2-3; 12 nucleotides line up with TRBD2. The germline CDR1 and CDR2 sequences are LGHNA and YSLEER. V was pared by 1 base and J by 4 bases, with 3 bases of the junction left unmatched. The CDR3 contains 16 residues. The CDR3 sequence is CASSQGLAGAPDTQYF. The CDR3, as DNA: TGCGCCAGCAGCCAAGGACTAGCGGGAGCCCCAGATACGCAGTATTTT.

V gene TRBV18 combines with J gene TRBJ1-2; 8 positions match TRBD1. The CDR3 has 15 residues. V lost 3 bases and J lost 4; bases outside the gene matches: 7. Germline CDR1 reads KGHSH; CDR2 reads LQKENI. The DNA of the CDR3 is TGTGCCAGCTCACCGGACAGGGACCCTAGCTATGGCTACACCTTC. This encodes CASSPDRDPSYGYTF.

V usage is TRBV13 and J usage is TRBJ2-7; tentatively, D is TRBD1 (6 bases). This CDR3 comprises 14 residues. Per germline, CDR1 PRHDT and CDR2 FYEKMQ (reference sequence). V shed 0 bases and J shed 2 bases, with 8 bases lying between them. The CDR3 coding sequence is TGTGCCAGCAGCTTAGGAGGACAGCCCTACGAGCAGTACTTC. Translation gives CASSLGGQPYEQYF.

The chain employs TRBV7-2 and TRBJ2-2; no reliable D call. V dropped 5 bases and J dropped 1 base, with 8 bases sitting between them. CDR3 length: 14 residues. Germline V gives CDR1 SGHTA, CDR2 FQGNSA. The CDR3 here is CASSPLGNTGELFF. CDR3 bases: TGTGCCAGCAGCCCCCTCGGGAACACCGGGGAGCTGTTTTTT.

This clone was recorded a few times. The rearrangement uses TRBV4-1 and TRBJ1-4; D might be TRBD1 (6 bases). Deletions cut 5 bases from V and 7 bases from J, with 14 bases between. The CDR3 has 14 amino acids. Germline values: CDR1 MGHRA, CDR2 YSYEKL. For the CDR3, the DNA is TGCGCCAGCAGCACGGGGGGGGCGGGTGAAAAACTGTTTTTT. Protein sequence: CASSTGGAGEKLFF.

The chain has TRBV5-1 and TRBJ2-1; 8 bases agree with TRBD2. The V gene's germline CDR1 is SGHRS and CDR2 YFSETQ. The J segment lost 5 bases and the V segment lost 0 bases, leaving 4 bases of the junction unmatched. This CDR3 is built from 15 residues. Written as DNA, the CDR3 is TGCGCCAGCAGCTTGGACGGGAGGGGGAACAATGAGCAGTTCTTC. Protein: CASSLDGRGNNEQFF.

The chain joins TRBV4-3 to TRBJ1-1; 7 nucleotides agree with TRBD1. This CDR3 contains 12 residues. Trimming removed 4 bases from V and 7 bases from J; junction bases left unmatched: 3. Germline CDR1 is LGHNA and CDR2 is YSLEER. This CDR3 reads CASSRGTVEAFF. The CDR3 bases are TGCGCCAGCAGCCGGGGGACAGTTGAAGCTTTCTTT.

The CDR3 reads CASSLAVYYEQYF. Written as DNA, the CDR3 is TGTGCCAGCAGTCTAGCGGTATACTACGAGCAGTACTTC. V and J are TRBV25-1 and TRBJ2-7, with 7 bases lining up with TRBD2. Germline loops: CDR1 MGHDK, CDR2 SYGVNS. V shed 5 bases and J 3 bases; nucleotides not matched to a gene: 4. CDR3 size: 13 residues.

The chain combines TRBV30 with TRBJ2-1; a weak D match, TRBD2 (5 bases). V lost 7 bases, J lost 7 bases, and 11 bases lay in between. The CDR3 is 11 residues long. In germline, CDR1 is GTSNPN, CDR2 SVGIG (reference sequence). The CDR3 region is CASDWSNEQFF. In DNA form, the CDR3 reads TGTGCCTCGGACTGGTCGAATGAGCAGTTCTTC.

J is TRBJ2-1 and V is TRBV4-1; D is undetermined. CDR3 length equals 13 residues. The germline V gene has CDR1 MGHRA and CDR2 YSYEKL. The V and J ends lost 3 bases and 11 bases respectively, with 14 bases between them. The CDR3 coding sequence is TGCGCCAGCAGCCACGCGGAGAGGCTTCAGCAGTTCTTC. As protein: CASSHAERLQQFF.

V is TRBV27 and J is TRBJ2-1, with 8 bases aligning to TRBD1. Germline values: CDR1 MNHEY, CDR2 SMNVEV (reference sequence). Germline trimming cut 5 bases from V and 2 bases from J; bases unmatched to any gene: 5. The CDR3 runs 15 residues. This CDR3 is CASSLTGVAYNEQFF. The CDR3 coding sequence is TGTGCCAGCAGTCTGACAGGGGTAGCCTACAATGAGCAGTTCTTC.

This clone was observed a single time. The V and J genes are TRBV12-5 and TRBJ2-1, with D uncertain. Germline V gene lookup returns CDR1 LGHNT and CDR2 FRNRAP. The CDR3 consists of 15 residues. V was trimmed by 2 bases and J by 2 bases, leaving 10 bases between them. The CDR3 spells CASGLLATAYNEQFF. In DNA form, the CDR3 reads TGTGCTAGTGGTTTGTTAGCTACGGCCTACAATGAGCAGTTCTTC.

The rearrangement uses TRBV2 and TRBJ1-5; D ambiguous. CDR1 SNHLY and CDR2 FYNNEI come from the germline V gene. The V gene lost 9 bases and the J gene lost 4 bases, with 16 bases spanning the gap. The CDR3 is 14 residues long. The CDR3 region is CASTPTMTNQPQHF. Here the CDR3 DNA reads TGTGCCAGTACCCCGACTATGACTAATCAGCCCCAGCATTTT.

This clone was found once. The chain employs TRBV18 and TRBJ2-1; D is possibly TRBD2 (6 bases). Germline lookup yields CDR1 KGHSH and CDR2 LQKENI. CDR3 length equals 15 residues. V lost 8 bases and J 7 bases, leaving 21 bases between the germline ends. The CDR3 DNA sequence: TGTGCCAGCGCCTTTTCGGCAGCTGGAGGGAATGAGCAGTTCTTC. Amino acids: CASAFSAAGGNEQFF.

This rearrangement joins TRBV7-6 to TRBJ1-2, with D possibly matching TRBD1 (5 bases). Trimming removed 0 bases at V and 2 bases at J, with 10 bases between. Looked up from germline, CDR1 is SGHVS and CDR2 is FNYEAQ. This CDR3 has 15 residues. CDR3: CASSLADPGNYGYTF. DNA of the CDR3: TGTGCCAGCAGCTTAGCGGACCCAGGGAACTATGGCTACACCTTC. The whole variable domain, remainder taken from reference TRBV7-6 and TRBJ1-2, is GAGVSQSPRYKVTKRGQDVALRCDPISGHVSLYWYRQALGQGPEFLTYFNYEAQQDKSGLPNDRFSAERPEGSISTLTIQRTEQRDSAMYRCASSLADPGNYGYTFGSGTRLTVV.

V usage is TRBV4-3 and J usage is TRBJ2-3; TRBD2 might be the D (6 bases). Per the germline V gene, CDR1 is LGHNA and CDR2 is YSLEER. Trimming removed 0 bases at V and 0 bases at J, with 13 bases between. The CDR3 contains 17 residues. The CDR3 DNA reads as TGCGCCAGCAGCCAAGACCAGGGACTGAGTAGCACAGATACGCAGTATTTT. Translation gives CASSQDQGLSSTDTQYF.

The chain carries TRBV7-2 and TRBJ2-2; D gene ambiguous. Trimming shortened V by 5 bases and J by 4 bases, and 8 bases separated the two germline ends. The CDR3 is made up of 13 amino acids. Germline CDR1 is SGHTA and CDR2 is FQGNSA. Here the CDR3 reads CASSPLFTGELFF. CDR3 bases: TGTGCCAGCAGCCCACTCTTCACCGGGGAGCTGTTTTTT.